This T cell receptor (beta chain) is drawn from a study of blood T cell repertoires in COVID-19. Study at large: Both acute and convalescent COVID-19 samples were obtained from the United States, Italy and Spain. Nucleic acid was either cDNA or gDNA, and it came from T cells, B-cell-depleted T cells, or PBMCs.

From germline, CDR1 is SGHKS and CDR2 YYEKEE (reference sequence). Trimming removed 0 bases from V and 10 bases from J, with 10 bases in between. The CDR3 totals 13 residues. Enrollment of patients from Seattle took place during active infection, with longitudinal follow-up. The authors' processing: Amplification with reference gene primers provided the estimates of nucleated cell counts. Only in-frame clones appear in the TCRdb table, and some are missing; sequencing was by immunoSEQ multiplex PCR. Clone size and V and J calls were adopted from that table, with D and trimming inferred from the DNA. The sample lists over 150,000 clones, 94% occurring once.

The sample consisted of peripheral blood. The chain is built from TRBV5-5 and TRBJ1-4; D gene ambiguous. This TCR derives from a man aged 30 to 39 with COVID-19, enrolled during active disease. The CDR3 is CASSLDEGGKLFF. The CDR3 nucleotides are TGTGCCAGCAGCTTGGATGAGGGAGGAAAACTGTTTTTT.